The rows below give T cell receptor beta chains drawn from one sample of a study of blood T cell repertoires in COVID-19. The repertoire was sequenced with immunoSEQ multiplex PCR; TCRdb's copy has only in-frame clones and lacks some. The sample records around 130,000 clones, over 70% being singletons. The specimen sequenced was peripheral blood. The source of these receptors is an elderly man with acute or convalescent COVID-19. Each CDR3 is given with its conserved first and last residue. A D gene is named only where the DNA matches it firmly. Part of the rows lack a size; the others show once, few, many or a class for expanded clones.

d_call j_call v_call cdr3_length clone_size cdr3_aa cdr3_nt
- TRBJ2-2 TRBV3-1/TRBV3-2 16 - CASSHGQLGNTGELFF TGTGCCAGCAGCCATGGACAGCTAGGAAACACCGGGGAGCTGTTTTTT
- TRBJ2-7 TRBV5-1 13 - CASSADSSYEQYF TGCGCCAGCAGCGCGGACAGCTCCTACGAGCAGTACTTC
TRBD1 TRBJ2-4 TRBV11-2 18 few CASSSFGTGKGVKNIQYF TGTGCCAGCAGCTCCTTCGGGACAGGGAAGGGTGTCAAAAACATTCAGTACTTC
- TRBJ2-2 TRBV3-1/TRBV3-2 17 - CASSPLSGGSGTGELFF TGTGCCAGCAGCCCTCTCTCGGGGGGCAGTGGCACCGGGGAGCTGTTTTTT
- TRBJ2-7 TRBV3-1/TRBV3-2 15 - CASTPYGGGGYEQYF TGTGCCAGCACCCCGTATGGGGGGGGCGGTTACGAGCAGTACTTC
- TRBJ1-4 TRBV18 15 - CASSPAAGTNEKLFF TGTGCCAGCTCACCCGCGGCAGGGACTAATGAAAAACTGTTTTTT
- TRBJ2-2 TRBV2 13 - CASRPRRTGELFF TGTGCCAGCAGACCGCGCAGGACCGGGGAGCTGTTTTTT
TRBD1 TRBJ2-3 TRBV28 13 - CATNRGATDTQYF TGTGCCACCAACAGGGGAGCCACAGATACGCAGTATTTT
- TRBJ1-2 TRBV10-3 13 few CAISELQATGYTF TGTGCCATCAGTGAACTACAGGCGACTGGCTACACCTTC
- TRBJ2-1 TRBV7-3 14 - CASSPEGAADEQFF TGTGCCAGCAGCCCAGAAGGGGCCGCCGATGAGCAGTTCTTC
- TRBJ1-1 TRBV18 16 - CASSPMTGSLNTEAFF TGTGCCAGCTCACCGATGACAGGTTCCCTGAACACTGAAGCTTTCTTT
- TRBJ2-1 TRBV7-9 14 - CASSLVAQGDEQFF TGTGCCAGCAGCTTAGTAGCACAGGGCGATGAGCAGTTCTTC
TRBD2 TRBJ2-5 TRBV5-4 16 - CASSSQRGGDQETQYF TGTGCCAGCAGCTCTCAGCGGGGGGGGGACCAAGAGACCCAGTACTTC
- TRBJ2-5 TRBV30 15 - CAWGAPLGSQETQYF TGTGCCTGGGGTGCCCCCCTCGGGTCTCAAGAGACCCAGTACTTC
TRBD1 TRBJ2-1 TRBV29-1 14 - CSVTDRASTNEQFF TGCAGCGTAACCGACAGGGCGAGTACAAATGAGCAGTTCTTC
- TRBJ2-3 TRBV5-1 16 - CASSIQGWIGTDTQYF TGCGCCAGCAGCATTCAGGGGTGGATAGGCACAGATACGCAGTATTTT
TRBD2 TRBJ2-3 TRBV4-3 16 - CASSQDGGAGTDTQYF TGCGCCAGCAGCCAAGACGGGGGGGCTGGGACAGATACGCAGTATTTT
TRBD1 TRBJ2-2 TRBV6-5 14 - CASSDRAATGELFF TGTGCCAGCAGCGACAGGGCGGCCACCGGGGAGCTGTTTTTT
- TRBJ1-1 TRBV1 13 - CTSSSHQNTEAFF TGCACCAGCAGCTCACACCAGAACACTGAAGCTTTCTTT
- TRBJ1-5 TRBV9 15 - CASSPTASSNQPQHF TGTGCCAGCAGCCCTACAGCTTCCAGCAATCAGCCCCAGCATTTT
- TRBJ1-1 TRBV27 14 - CASRGGGHGTEAFF TGTGCCAGCAGGGGCGGGGGGCACGGAACTGAAGCTTTCTTT
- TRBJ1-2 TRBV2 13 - CASSYRETYGYTF TGTGCCAGCAGTTACAGGGAAACCTATGGCTACACCTTC
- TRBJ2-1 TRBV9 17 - CASSVGAGTSSYNEQFF TGTGCCAGCAGCGTAGGGGCGGGGACGAGCTCCTACAATGAGCAGTTCTTC
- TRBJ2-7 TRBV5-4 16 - CASSSSSPHRYYEQYF TGTGCCAGCAGCTCCAGTTCTCCACACCGTTACTACGAGCAGTACTTC
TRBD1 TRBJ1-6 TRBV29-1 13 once CSARTGKNSPLHF TGCAGCGCCAGGACAGGAAAAAATTCACCCCTCCACTTT
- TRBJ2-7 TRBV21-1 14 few CASSTRRGGYEQYF TGTGCCAGCAGCACCCGGAGGGGGGGCTACGAGCAGTACTTC
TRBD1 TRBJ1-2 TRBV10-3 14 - CAISDLTGGDGYTF TGTGCCATCAGTGATCTGACAGGGGGCGATGGCTACACCTTC
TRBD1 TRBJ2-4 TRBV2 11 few CARGTGTFQYF TGTGCCAGGGGGACAGGCACCTTTCAGTACTTC
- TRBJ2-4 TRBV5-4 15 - CASSLGAATTNIQYF TGTGCCAGCAGCTTGGGGGCAGCCACCACGAACATTCAGTACTTC
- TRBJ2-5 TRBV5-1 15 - CASSTDSRRLETQYF TGCGCCAGCAGCACGGACAGTAGAAGGCTAGAGACCCAGTACTTC
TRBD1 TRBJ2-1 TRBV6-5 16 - CASSYTGTGSYNEQFF TGTGCCAGCAGTTACACCGGGACAGGGTCCTACAATGAGCAGTTCTTC
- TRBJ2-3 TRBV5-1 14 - CASSLVGLGGTQYF TGCGCCAGCAGCTTGGTTGGCCTCGGGGGTACGCAGTATTTT
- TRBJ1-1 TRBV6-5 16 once CASSYLRTGGSAEAFF TGTGCCAGCAGTTACCTACGGACTGGAGGTAGCGCTGAAGCTTTCTTT
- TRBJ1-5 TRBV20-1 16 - CSASSLRGGSNQPQHF TGCAGTGCTAGTTCACTGAGGGGAGGGAGCAATCAGCCCCAGCATTTT
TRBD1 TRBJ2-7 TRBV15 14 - CATSNLQGVDEQYF TGTGCCACCAGCAACTTACAGGGGGTGGACGAGCAGTACTTC
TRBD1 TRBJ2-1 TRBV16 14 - CASSRLTGFNEQFF TGTGCCAGCAGCCGCCTGACAGGGTTTAATGAGCAGTTCTTC
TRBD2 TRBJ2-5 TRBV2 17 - CASYRTSGGPYQETQYF TGTGCCAGCTACCGGACTAGCGGGGGGCCGTACCAAGAGACCCAGTACTTC
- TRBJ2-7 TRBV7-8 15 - CASSARREASYEQYF TGTGCCAGCAGCGCACGAAGGGAGGCCTCCTACGAGCAGTACTTC
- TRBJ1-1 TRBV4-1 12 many CASSQGASEAFF TGCGCCAGCAGCCAAGGGGCCTCTGAAGCTTTCTTT
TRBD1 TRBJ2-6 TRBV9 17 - CASSTGTVAGGANVLTF TGTGCCAGCAGCACAGGGACAGTGGCCGGAGGGGCCAACGTCCTGACTTTC
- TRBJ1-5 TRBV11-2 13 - CASSLDRGQPQHF TGTGCCAGCAGCTTAGATCGCGGTCAGCCCCAGCATTTT
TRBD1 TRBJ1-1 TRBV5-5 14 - CASSLGTVNTEAFF TGTGCCAGCAGCTTAGGGACAGTGAACACTGAAGCTTTCTTT
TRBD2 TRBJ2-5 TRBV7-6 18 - CASSLEKGSGLAQETQYF TGTGCCAGCAGCTTAGAAAAGGGGTCGGGACTAGCTCAAGAGACCCAGTACTTC
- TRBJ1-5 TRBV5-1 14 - CASSLLGEDQPQHF TGCGCCAGCAGCTTGCTCGGGGAGGATCAGCCCCAGCATTTT
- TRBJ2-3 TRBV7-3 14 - CASSLAGWSDTQYF TGTGCCAGCAGCTTAGCGGGGTGGTCAGATACGCAGTATTTT
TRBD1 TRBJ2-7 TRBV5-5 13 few CASTGDRGLAQYF TGTGCCAGCACCGGGGACAGGGGCCTGGCGCAGTACTTC
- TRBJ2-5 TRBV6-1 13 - CASSEALQGVQYF TGTGCCAGCAGTGAAGCGCTTCAGGGCGTCCAGTACTTC
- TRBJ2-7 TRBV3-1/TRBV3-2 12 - CASSPQGYEQYF TGTGCCAGCAGCCCCCAGGGCTACGAGCAGTACTTC
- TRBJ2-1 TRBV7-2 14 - CASSFQGGYNEQFF TGTGCCAGCAGCTTCCAAGGCGGGTACAATGAGCAGTTCTTC
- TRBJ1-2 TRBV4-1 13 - CASSQDGLYGYTF TGCGCCAGCAGCCAAGATGGGCTCTATGGCTACACCTTC
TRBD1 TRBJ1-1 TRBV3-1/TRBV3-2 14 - CASSPPTGKTEAFF TGTGCCAGCAGCCCGCCGACAGGGAAAACTGAAGCTTTCTTT
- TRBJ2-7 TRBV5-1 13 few CASSRDTNYEQYF TGCGCCAGCAGTCGGGACACCAACTACGAGCAGTACTTC
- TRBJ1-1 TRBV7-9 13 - CASSLGIRGEAFF TGTGCCAGCAGCTTAGGTATCCGCGGTGAAGCTTTCTTT
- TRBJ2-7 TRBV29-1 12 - CSASDKTYEQYF TGCAGCGCATCGGACAAAACCTACGAGCAGTACTTC
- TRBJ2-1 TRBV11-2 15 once CASNPLRRGHNEQFF TGTGCCAGCAACCCGCTTAGGCGGGGGCACAATGAGCAGTTCTTC
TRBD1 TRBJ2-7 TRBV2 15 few CASSERGTGGFEQYF TGTGCCAGCAGTGAACGGGGGACAGGGGGTTTCGAGCAGTACTTC
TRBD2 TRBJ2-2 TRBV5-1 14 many CASSLWGGTGELFF TGCGCCAGCAGCTTGTGGGGGGGCACCGGGGAGCTGTTTTTT
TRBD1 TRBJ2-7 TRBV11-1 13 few CASSSQGVNEQYF TGTGCCAGCAGCAGTCAGGGGGTCAACGAGCAGTACTTC
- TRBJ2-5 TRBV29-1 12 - CSVRGAPETQYF TGCAGCGTTCGGGGGGCGCCTGAGACCCAGTACTTC
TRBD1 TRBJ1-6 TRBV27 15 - CASSVTGGVGSPLHF TGTGCCAGCAGTGTCACAGGGGGAGTCGGATCACCCCTCCACTTT